This paragraph covers one T cell receptor (beta chain) sequence. This sample is drawn from a study of T-cell memory formation after mild COVID-19. The V gene end was trimmed by 0 bases and the J gene end by 4 bases; junction bases not matched to a gene: 7. Germline assignment: CDR1 SGHVS and CDR2 FNYEAQ. The CDR3 has 17 amino acids. Constant-segment primers were used for 5'RACE, and the resulting TCR alpha and TCR beta cDNA libraries carried sample barcodes and UMIs. TCRdb re-derived calls from the 5' RACE reads in MiXCR, one entry per CDR3 protein. The table includes under 700,000 distinct CDR3 sequences, about a fifth detected once.

Sequenced input: PBMCs or a T cell subset sorted from them (not recorded which). The chain recombines TRBV7-6 with TRBJ2-5; 11 bases fit TRBD2. This receptor was identified in an adult woman who had mild COVID-19 (a few samples of this study predate the infection). Cell type and time point are not known. The CDR3 here is CASSLASLAGVGETQYF. Written as DNA, the CDR3 is TGTGCCAGCAGCTTAGCTTCACTAGCGGGAGTGGGAGAGACCCAGTACTTC.